One sample yielded the 5 T cell receptor beta chains listed below, sequenced in a study of response to subunit inactivated influenza vaccine. Via MiXCR, TCRdb re-called the RT-PCR reads, giving one row per CDR3 protein. The profile shows about 800,000 distinct CDR3 sequences, over 20% of them singletons. The specimen comprised PBMCs from blood, sampled 5 days after vaccination. These receptors came from a man in his forties or fifties who received an inactivated influenza vaccine.

In this sample, this clonotype turned up a few times. V and J are TRBV7-2 and TRBJ1-1; D is unclear. The CDR3 covers 13 residues. V was clipped by 2 bases and J by 5 bases, with 9 bases between them. Germline CDR1 and CDR2: SGHTA and FQGNSA. CDR3 nucleotides: TGTGCCAGCAGCTTACTTCCGTCAACTGAAGCTTTCTTT. This translates into CASSLLPSTEAFF.

V usage is TRBV6-1 and J usage is TRBJ1-5; 7 bases are a match to TRBD1. Trimming cost V 6 bases and J 2 bases; bases outside gene matches: 4. Germline V gene data show CDR1 as MNHNS and CDR2 as SASEGT. The CDR3 is 14 residues long. The CDR3 region has the DNA TGTGCCAGCAGCGGACAGGTCGGCAATCAGCCCCAGCATTTT. Translation gives CASSGQVGNQPQHF.

This clonotype was detected only a few times. The DNA of the CDR3 is TGTGCCAGCAGCTTAGAGGTAGCGGGGGGGCTAGGAGAGCAGTTCTTC. The encoded protein is CASSLEVAGGLGEQFF. The chain links TRBV7-2 to TRBJ2-1, with TRBD2 matching 11 bases. This CDR3 region has 16 residues. CDR1 and CDR2 from the germline V gene are SGHTA and FQGNSA. Germline trimming cut 1 base from V and 10 bases from J; bases unmatched to any gene: 9.

This clonotype turned up a few times. CDR3 nucleotide sequence: TGTGCCAGCAGCGCCGTAGGAGACAGGGCGTACGAGCAGTACTTC. Amino acid sequence: CASSAVGDRAYEQYF. V gene TRBV28 combines with J gene TRBJ2-7, with 7 positions matching TRBD1. The V gene's germline CDR1 is MDHEN and CDR2 SYDVKM. V lost 6 bases and J lost 4; bases outside the gene matches: 12. The CDR3 has 15 amino acids.

The V call is TRBV7-2, the J call TRBJ2-7; 8 bases map to TRBD1. The CDR3 spans 16 residues. J was trimmed by 2 bases and V by 1 base; bases with no gene match: 7. Germline V gives CDR1 SGHTA, CDR2 FQGNSA. CDR3 region: CASSLGPDRGPYEQYF. CDR3 nucleotide sequence: TGTGCCAGCAGCTTAGGGCCCGACAGGGGACCCTACGAGCAGTACTTC.